These T cell receptor beta chains were read from a single sample in a study of post-analysis software for immune sequencing data. One entry per CDR3 protein results from TCRdb running MiXCR on the PCR reads. The data contain 600,000 to 750,000 distinct CDR3 sequences, around 64% of them singletons. Material: blood. These receptor sequences come from a girl aged 2 to 9 with multiple sclerosis. Each CDR3 is given with its conserved first and last residue. The D gene is left open where the match is weak. The size entry is marked missing in some rows and otherwise reads once, few, many or a size class.

TRBJ2-5 | . | . | TRBV20-1 | TGCAGTGCTAGAGAGATACATACCCAAGAGACCCAGTACTTC | CSAREIHTQETQYF
TRBJ2-3 | . | . | TRBV12-3/TRBV12-4 | TGTGCCAGCGCACCGCCCGCAGATACGCAATATTTT | CASAPPADTQYF
TRBJ2-3 | few | TRBD2 | TRBV7-3 | TGTGCCAGCAGCTCCCCACTAGCGGGAGAAACGGATACGCAGTATTTT | CASSSPLAGETDTQYF
TRBJ2-3 | . | TRBD2 | TRBV10-2 | TGCGCCAGCAGCTTTAGCGGGGGGTTCACAGATACGCAGTATTTT | CASSFSGGFTDTQYF
TRBJ2-1 | . | . | TRBV20-1 | TGCAGTGCTCGGGGGCTGGGGTTTGTTGAGCAGTTCTTC | CSARGLGFVEQFF
TRBJ2-1 | . | . | TRBV12-3/TRBV12-4 | TGTGCCAGCAATAAAGGCAATGAGCAGTTCTTC | CASNKGNEQFF
TRBJ2-1 | . | . | TRBV20-1 | TGCAGTGCTAGAGAGTATTTTACAGGAGCAAACAATGAGCAGTTCTTC | CSAREYFTGANNEQFF
TRBJ2-1 | . | . | TRBV29-1 | TGCAGCGTTGGAAGAGACACCGGTGAGCAGTTCTTC | CSVGRDTGEQFF
TRBJ1-2 | . | . | TRBV4-3 | TGCGCCAGCAGCCAAGATACGGGGGGACATGGCTACACCTTC | CASSQDTGGHGYTF
TRBJ2-5 | . | TRBD1 | TRBV6-5 | TGTGCCACCTATTCACGGACAGGGGGTTCCAATGAGCAGTACTTC | CATYSRTGGSNEQYF
TRBJ2-7 | . | TRBD1 | TRBV2 | TGTGCCAGCTGGGACAGATTCTACGAGCAGTACTTC | CASWDRFYEQYF
TRBJ2-3 | . | . | TRBV12-3/TRBV12-4 | TGTGCCAGCAGTCCCAAGGAGGCCCACCGCCCAGATACGCAGTATTTT | CASSPKEAHRPDTQYF
TRBJ2-3 | . | . | TRBV7-8 | TGTGCCAGCAGTAAGGGAGATACGCAGTATTTT | CASSKGDTQYF
TRBJ2-5 | . | TRBD1 | TRBV6-5 | TGTGCCAGCAGTCGCTGGGGACAGGGGGCAGCGGAGACCCAGTACTTC | CASSRWGQGAAETQYF
TRBJ2-3 | . | . | TRBV7-9 | TGTGCCAGCAGCCCCGCAGGGCAAGGGACGCAGTATTTT | CASSPAGQGTQYF
TRBJ1-2 | few | . | TRBV10-3 | TGTGCCATCAGTGAGTGGGACCCGGATAACTATGGCTACACCTTC | CAISEWDPDNYGYTF
TRBJ2-7 | few | TRBD2 | TRBV7-9 | TGTGCCAGCAGCCCCCGGGACTACTCCTACGAGCAGTACTTC | CASSPRDYSYEQYF